This T cell receptor (beta chain) stems from a study of PD-1 blockade in classical Hodgkin lymphoma. Study-level background: With a 2-week interval, patients received intravenous nivolumab at 3 mg/kg.

Each patient relapsed following autologous stem cell transplantation, and prior brentuximab vedotin exposure differed. Data came from immunoSEQ multiplex PCR; TCRdb stores just in-frame clones and leaves some out. Of some 43,000 clones detected, approximately 86% appear once; the ten largest clones hold 5.5%. In the case of this clone: Antigen unknown.

Regarding the study as a whole: Patients starting nivolumab under 1 year after ASCT were excluded. Complete responders possessed baseline diversity comparable to newly diagnosed patients.

CDR1 is LNHDA and CDR2 is SQIVND in the germline V gene (reference sequence). This CDR3 region has 17 residues. J was trimmed by 0 bases and V by 5 bases; bases with no gene match: 8. The specimen was peripheral blood mononuclear cells (PBMCs), collected before the second cycle of nivolumab. The receptor was derived from a human donor with classical Hodgkin lymphoma. The genes are TRBV19 and TRBJ2-3; 10 bases map to TRBD2. CDR3 bases: TGTGCCAGTAGTCTCGGACTAGCGGAGACTAGCACAGATACGCAGTATTTT. This translates into CASSLGLAETSTDTQYF.